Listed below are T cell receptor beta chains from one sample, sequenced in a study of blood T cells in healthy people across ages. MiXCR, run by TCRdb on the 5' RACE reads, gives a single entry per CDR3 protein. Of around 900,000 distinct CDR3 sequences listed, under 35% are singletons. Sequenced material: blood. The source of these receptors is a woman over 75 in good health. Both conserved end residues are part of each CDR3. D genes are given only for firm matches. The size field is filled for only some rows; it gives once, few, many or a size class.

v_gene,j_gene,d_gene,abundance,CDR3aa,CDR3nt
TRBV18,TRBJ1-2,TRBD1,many,CASSHPGQGFYGYTF,TGTGCCAGCTCCCACCCGGGACAGGGATTCTATGGCTACACCTTC
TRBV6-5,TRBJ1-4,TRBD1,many,CASSTPRDRGNEKLFF,TGTGCCAGCAGTACCCCCCGGGACAGAGGGAATGAAAAACTGTTTTTT
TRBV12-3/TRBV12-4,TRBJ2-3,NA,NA,CASKTGARTDTQYF,TGTGCCAGTAAAACAGGAGCGCGCACAGATACGCAGTATTTT
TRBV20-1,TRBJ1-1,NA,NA,CSAGGAPNEAFF,TGCAGTGCGGGGGGGGCACCCAATGAAGCTTTCTTT
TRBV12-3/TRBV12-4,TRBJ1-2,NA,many,CASSPAFLNYGYTF,TGTGCCAGCAGCCCAGCCTTCCTTAACTATGGCTACACCTTC
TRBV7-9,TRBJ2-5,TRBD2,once,CASSPSRLAGVYETQYF,TGTGCCAGCAGCCCCTCGAGACTAGCGGGAGTTTATGAGACCCAGTACTTC
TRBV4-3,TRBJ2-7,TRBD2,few,CASSPYGSGGPAEQYF,TGCGCCAGCAGCCCCTACGGGAGCGGGGGCCCAGCCGAGCAGTACTTC
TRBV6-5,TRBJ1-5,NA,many,CASSTRQERLSNQPQHF,TGTGCCAGCAGTACGCGACAGGAGAGACTTAGCAATCAGCCCCAGCATTTT
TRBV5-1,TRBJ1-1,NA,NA,CASSLDSNRNTEAFF,TGCGCCAGCAGCTTGGATTCTAACAGGAACACTGAAGCTTTCTTT
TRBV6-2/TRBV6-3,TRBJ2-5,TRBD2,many,CASRRLAGEYQETQYF,TGTGCCAGCAGAAGACTAGCGGGGGAGTACCAAGAGACCCAGTACTTC
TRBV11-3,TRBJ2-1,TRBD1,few,CASSPSTGVGEQFF,TGTGCCAGCAGCCCCTCGACAGGGGTCGGTGAGCAGTTCTTC
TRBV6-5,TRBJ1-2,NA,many,CASKPGTMRGYTF,TGTGCCAGCAAGCCGGGAACTATGCGGGGCTACACCTTC
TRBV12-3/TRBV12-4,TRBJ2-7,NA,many,CASSPRFYLGAYEQYF,TGTGCCAGCAGTCCCAGGTTCTACCTCGGAGCATACGAGCAGTACTTC
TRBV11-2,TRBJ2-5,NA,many,CASSLGMGRQTQYF,TGTGCCAGCAGCTTAGGCATGGGTCGGCAGACCCAGTACTTC
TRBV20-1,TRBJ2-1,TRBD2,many,CSAPPLADEQFF,TGCAGTGCTCCACCTCTAGCGGATGAGCAGTTCTTC
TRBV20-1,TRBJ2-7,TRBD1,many,CSARTRDSGLGEQYF,TGCAGTGCTAGGACAAGGGACAGCGGCCTTGGGGAGCAGTACTTC
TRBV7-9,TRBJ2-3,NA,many,CASRPTDRLITDTQYF,TGTGCCAGCAGACCTACGGACAGACTAATCACAGATACGCAGTATTTT
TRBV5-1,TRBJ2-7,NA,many,CASSLTGQYLREQYF,TGCGCCAGCAGCCTGACCGGACAGTATTTGAGGGAGCAGTACTTC
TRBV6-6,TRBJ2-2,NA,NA,CASSYRGRVDTGELFF,TGTGCCAGCAGTTACAGGGGCAGGGTGGACACCGGGGAGCTGTTTTTT
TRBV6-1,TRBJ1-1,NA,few,CASRAGLRTEAFF,TGTGCCAGCAGGGCAGGACTCCGGACTGAAGCTTTCTTT
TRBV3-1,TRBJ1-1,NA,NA,CASSQDQGLIKSMNTEAFF,TGTGCCAGCAGCCAAGATCAAGGACTGATTAAATCGATGAACACTGAAGCTTTCTTT
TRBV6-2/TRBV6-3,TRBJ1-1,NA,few,CASSYSTNTEAFF,TGTGCCAGCAGTTACTCTACGAACACTGAAGCTTTCTTT
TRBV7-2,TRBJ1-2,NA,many,CASSNSQDDYGYTF,TGTGCCAGCAGTAACTCCCAGGACGACTATGGCTACACCTTC
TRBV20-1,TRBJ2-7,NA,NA,CSVEGRTPGTRYF,TGCAGTGTTGAGGGACGCACCCCAGGGACCCGCTACTTC
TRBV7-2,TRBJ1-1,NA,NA,CASSPQNSYRSTEAFF,TGTGCCAGCAGCCCGCAAAACAGTTACAGGAGCACTGAAGCTTTCTTT
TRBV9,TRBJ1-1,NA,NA,CASSVNPQTEAFF,TGTGCCAGCAGCGTAAACCCGCAGACTGAAGCTTTCTTT
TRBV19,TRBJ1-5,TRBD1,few,CASSIDRGRSQPQHF,TGTGCCAGTAGTATAGACAGGGGGCGAAGTCAGCCCCAGCATTTT
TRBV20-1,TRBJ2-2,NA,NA,CSARDQARGNTGELFF,TGCAGTGCTAGAGATCAGGCCAGGGGCAACACCGGGGAGCTGTTTTTT
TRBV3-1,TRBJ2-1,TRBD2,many,CASSQDPRLAGIYNEQFF,TGTGCCAGCAGCCAAGATCCCCGACTAGCGGGGATCTACAATGAGCAGTTCTTC
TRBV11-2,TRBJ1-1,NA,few,CASSLVAGGRGAAFF,TGTGCCAGCAGCTTAGTCGCGGGAGGACGGGGAGCAGCTTTCTTT
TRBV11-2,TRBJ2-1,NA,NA,CASSLEFRGPTKQFF,TGTGCCAGCAGCTTAGAATTTCGAGGGCCCACTAAGCAGTTCTTC
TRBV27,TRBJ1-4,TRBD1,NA,CASSTRTGSEKLFF,TGTGCCAGCAGTACCCGGACAGGGTCTGAAAAACTGTTTTTT
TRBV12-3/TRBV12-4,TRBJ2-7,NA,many,CASTQGGAYEQYF,TGTGCCAGCACCCAAGGGGGTGCCTACGAGCAGTACTTC
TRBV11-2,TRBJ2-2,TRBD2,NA,CASSSWTSPGELFF,TGTGCCAGCAGTTCCTGGACTAGTCCCGGGGAGCTGTTTTTT
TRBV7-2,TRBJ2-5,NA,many,CASSWGFQETQYF,TGTGCCAGCAGCTGGGGGTTCCAAGAGACCCAGTACTTC
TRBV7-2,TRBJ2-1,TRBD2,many,CASRFSGGANEQFF,TGTGCCAGCAGGTTTAGCGGGGGGGCCAATGAGCAGTTCTTC
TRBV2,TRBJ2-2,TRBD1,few,CASEGQGTNTGELFF,TGTGCCAGCGAGGGACAGGGGACGAACACCGGGGAGCTGTTTTTT
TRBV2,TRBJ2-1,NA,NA,CASSEVGGLNNEQFF,TGTGCCAGCAGTGAGGTGGGGGGGCTAAACAATGAGCAGTTCTTC
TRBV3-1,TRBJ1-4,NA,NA,CASSHKMTQPGEKLFF,TGTGCCAGCAGCCACAAAATGACTCAACCTGGTGAAAAACTGTTTTTT
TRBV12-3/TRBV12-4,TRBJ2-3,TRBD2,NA,CASRAGVSAHAQYF,TGTGCCAGCCGCGCGGGAGTGAGTGCTCATGCGCAGTATTTT
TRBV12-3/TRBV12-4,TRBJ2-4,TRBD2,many,CASSLAASGGLKNIQYF,TGTGCCAGCAGTTTAGCGGCCAGCGGGGGGCTCAAAAACATTCAGTACTTC
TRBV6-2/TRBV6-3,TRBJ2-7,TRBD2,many,CASSHGRVNEQYF,TGTGCCAGCAGCCACGGGAGGGTGAACGAGCAGTACTTC
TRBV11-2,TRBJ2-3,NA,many,CASSERPSGTQYF,TGTGCCAGCAGCGAAAGACCATCAGGAACGCAGTATTTT
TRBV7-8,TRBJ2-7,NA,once,CASSTQDSSYEQYF,TGTGCCAGCAGCACGCAGGATAGCTCCTACGAGCAGTACTTC
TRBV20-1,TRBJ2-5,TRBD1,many,CSARSPTGGRETQYF,TGCAGTGCTAGATCCCCTACAGGGGGCCGAGAGACCCAGTACTTC
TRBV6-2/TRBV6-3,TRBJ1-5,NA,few,CASTPRADQPQHF,TGTGCCAGCACCCCCAGGGCGGACCAGCCCCAGCATTTT
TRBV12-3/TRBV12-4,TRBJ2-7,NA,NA,CASSLSGVHEQYF,TGTGCCAGCAGTTTGTCGGGGGTCCACGAGCAGTACTTC
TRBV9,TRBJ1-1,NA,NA,CASSENSRGGPEAFF,TGTGCCAGCAGCGAGAACTCCAGGGGAGGACCTGAAGCTTTCTTT
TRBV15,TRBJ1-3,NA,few,CATSIVGNTIYF,TGTGCCACCAGCATAGTTGGAAACACCATATATTTT
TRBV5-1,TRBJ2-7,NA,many,CASSSTGAYEQYF,TGCGCCAGCAGCTCGACGGGGGCCTACGAGCAGTACTTC
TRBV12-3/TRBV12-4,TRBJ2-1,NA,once,CASSLTSRDPRSSYNEQFF,TGTGCCAGCAGTCTGACCTCCCGGGACCCAAGGAGCTCCTACAATGAGCAGTTCTTC